The subject of this entry is one TCR beta chain. The antigen this receptor binds is unknown. Base qualities are not recorded, but no much larger clone differs from it by a single base. The data stem from a study of blood T cell repertoires in COVID-19 (dated by TCRdb to about 2020). For context, the study as a whole: The collaborator samples originated in the United States, Italy and Spain and spanned the acute and convalescent phases of COVID-19. The material from the prospective study consisted of cDNA or gDNA derived from T cells, B-cell-depleted T cells, or PBMCs. Subjects who had been exposed to COVID-19, were actively infected with it, or had recovered from it provided the deeply sampled blood TCRbeta repertoires that made up the dataset. The repertoires were released in a freely available public database intended as a resource for research on the immune response to SARS-CoV-2. The samples were drawn from two sources: the first 160 participants of the ongoing ImmuneRACE study, and 1,000 to 1,500 subjects contributed by 6 global collaborators. Sample metadata almost always included a de-identified subject ID, COVID-19 status, age in years and sex. Where available, HLA class I and class II types were taken from metadata supplied by the sample provider and were not determined by assay-based typing.

Participants in the prospective study were aged roughly 18 to 100 years, lived in under 30 United States geographic areas, and enrolled through a virtual design. Cohort assignment in the prospective study relied on participant-reported clinical history from a screening survey and a study questionnaire. A participant counted as exposed if, within 2 weeks of entering the study, that participant had been in contact with someone who had a PCR-confirmed or clinician-diagnosed COVID-19 case. Each participant in the prospective study had whole blood, serum and a nasopharyngeal or oropharyngeal swab collected by mobile phlebotomists. Participants in the prospective study had the option to provide additional blood draws and questionnaires over a 2-month period. Prospective study blood samples were shipped either frozen or at room temperature before DNA extraction. What the study reported, not specific to this receptor: Clinical and demographic metadata were provided uncurated, with the amount varying by source and participant.

The CDR3 contains 15 residues, cysteine and phenylalanine counted. The sequence is cut down to CDR3 DNA, 45 bases in frame from base 1. V is clipped by 1 base and J by 4 bases, and the sequence between their germline boundaries is 12 bases long. From the germline V gene, CDR1 is LGHNA and CDR2 is YNFKEQ. The immunoSEQ Assay, a bias-controlled multiplex PCR, was used to amplify TCRbeta CDR3 regions from genomic DNA. The study's own analysis went as follows. The number of nucleated cells in each sample was estimated from the amplification of reference gene primers within the assay. To quantify the absolute abundance of each unique TCRbeta CDR3 rearrangement, sequence reads were collapsed and filtered. For each sample, productive Simpson clonality was calculated by taking the square root of Simpson's diversity index across productive rearrangements. The source is immuneACCESS, and TCRdb retained only in-frame sequences with V and J called. Part of the clones is not carried over; for the studies checked, unresolved V genes explain less than half of this, and the remainder is unexplained. V and J calls and clone size are as listed in that table; D and trimming were resolved from the DNA. The sample records a few hundred thousand clones, 70% to 90% of which are singletons. The leading ten clones occupy about 4% of the sample.

Material: PBMCs or T cells enriched from blood (not recorded which). The rearranged chain carries TRBV4-2 and TRBJ2-3; TRBD2 is possibly the D segment (5 matching bases). This TCR was sampled from a young woman who had been exposed to COVID-19. This receptor has the CDR3 CASSQVAGSADTQYF. Read as DNA, the sequence is TGTGCCAGCAGCCAAGTTGCGGGTTCGGCAGATACGCAGTATTTT.